This passage covers 21 T cell receptor beta chains from one sample sequenced in a study of blood T cell repertoires in COVID-19. Profiling relied on immunoSEQ multiplex PCR, and the TCRdb table lists in-frame clones only, not all of them. Among around 360,000 clones listed, 70% to 90% were seen once. Specimen: peripheral blood. These receptors originate from a woman aged 25 to 39 with COVID-19, enrolled during active disease.

The chain recombines TRBV6-5 with TRBJ2-5; 8 bases are a match to TRBD2. The length of the CDR3 is 13 residues. Germline CDR1 reads MNHEY; CDR2 reads SVGAGI. The junction had 2 bases not matched to a gene; V was cut back by 5 bases and J by 3 bases. DNA for the CDR3: TGTGCCAGCAGTCCAGCGGGAGAAGAGACCCAGTACTTC. It yields the protein CASSPAGEETQYF.

CDR3 sequence reads: CATMNRGLYEQYF. CDR3 sequence (DNA): TGTGCCACCATGAACAGGGGGCTCTACGAGCAGTACTTC. The V call is TRBV6-5, the J call TRBJ2-7, with 9 bases identical to TRBD1. V dropped 10 bases and J dropped 3; count of bases not matched to a gene: 7. The CDR3 runs to 13 residues. Germline CDR1 MNHEY, CDR2 SVGAGI.

The rearrangement uses TRBV11-2 and TRBJ2-6, with D perhaps TRBD2 (7 bases). Germline V CDR1 and CDR2: SGHAT, FQNNGV. Between the trimmed V and J ends, which lost 4 bases and 3 bases, there was a span of 16 bases. This CDR3 has 17 amino acids. CDR3 amino acids: CASSSPPGGLGANVLTF. CDR3 nucleotide sequence: TGTGCCAGCAGCTCCCCCCCGGGGGGCCTTGGGGCCAACGTCCTGACTTTC.

This rearrangement joins TRBV19 to TRBJ2-2; D is possibly TRBD2 (6 bases). Germline loops: CDR1 LNHDA, CDR2 SQIVND (reference sequence). V lost 1 base and J lost 3, with 9 bases in between. The CDR3 consists of 15 residues. CDR3 nucleotides: TGTGCCAGTAGTATAGGGGGCGGGGACACCGGGGAGCTGTTTTTT. This encodes CASSIGGGDTGELFF.

This clone was found a few times. The chain joins TRBV27 to TRBJ2-1, with 11 bases aligning to TRBD2. Trimming cost V 5 bases and J 4 bases; bases outside gene matches: 7. The CDR3 sequence is 16 residues long. Germline CDR1 is MNHEY and CDR2 is SMNVEV (reference sequence). This CDR3 reads CASSVGRLAGYNEQFF. In DNA, the CDR3 is TGTGCCAGCAGTGTCGGAAGACTAGCGGGGTACAATGAGCAGTTCTTC.

V and J are TRBV5-1 and TRBJ2-2; 9 nucleotides align to TRBD2. Germline CDR1 SGHRS, CDR2 YFSETQ. The CDR3 is made up of 15 amino acids. The V and J ends lost 3 bases and 6 bases, in that order; junction bases with no gene match: 6. CDR3 nucleotide sequence: TGCGCCAGCAGCTCCGGACTAGCGATAGCCGGGGAGCTGTTTTTT. Amino acids: CASSSGLAIAGELFF. Full variable domain (remainder filled in from reference TRBV5-1 and TRBJ2-2): KAGVTQTPRYLIKTRGQQVTLSCSPISGHRSVSWYQQTPGQGLQFLFEYFSETQRNKGNFPGRFSGRQFSNSRSEMNVSTLELGDSALYLCASSSGLAIAGELFFGEGSRLTVL.

The chain links TRBV6-4 to TRBJ2-1; TRBD2 aligns across 12 bases. CDR1 is MRHNA and CDR2 is SNTAGT in the germline V gene. V lost 6 bases to trimming and J lost 9 bases; unmatched junction nucleotides: 6. This CDR3 comprises 14 residues. The CDR3 loop is CASRLAGGVGEQFF. The CDR3 DNA reads TGTGCCAGCAGACTAGCGGGAGGAGTCGGTGAGCAGTTCTTC.

The chain has TRBV18 and TRBJ1-5, with D possibly matching TRBD1 (5 bases). The CDR3 sequence is 15 residues long. The germline V and J ends were trimmed by 6 bases and 1 base, with 13 bases remaining between them. CDR1 and CDR2 from the germline V gene are KGHSH and LQKENI. CDR3 nucleotides: TGTGCCAGCTCCCATGACAGACAGAGCAATCAGCCCCAGCATTTT. Translation: CASSHDRQSNQPQHF.

The J gene is TRBJ1-5, the V gene TRBV6-5; 9 bases match TRBD1. CDR1 MNHEY and CDR2 SVGAGI come from the germline V gene. Losses at the gene ends were 6 bases for V and 1 base for J; bases not matched to a gene: 4. This CDR3 contains 15 residues. The CDR3 spells CASREDRGSNQPQHF. Here the CDR3 DNA reads TGTGCCAGCAGGGAGGACAGGGGCAGCAATCAGCCCCAGCATTTT.

This sequence joins TRBV7-9 and TRBJ1-3; TRBD1 aligns across 7 bases. The CDR3 runs to 17 residues. Germline V lookup: CDR1 SEHNR, CDR2 FQNEAQ (reference sequence). V lost 5 bases, J lost 0 bases, and 10 bases stayed unmatched. The CDR3 DNA reads as TGTGCCAGCAGCGCATTATCGGACAGGCGCTCTGGAAACACCATATATTTT. Amino acid sequence: CASSALSDRRSGNTIYF.

The chain employs TRBV21-1 and TRBJ2-7; the D segment call TRBD1 is taken from the table without a DNA check. TRBV21-1 is classified as a pseudogene. The CDR3 contains 15 residues. DNA for the CDR3: TGTGCCAGCAGGTCACCGGGACAGAGAGACTACGAGCAGTACTTC. Its protein product is CASRSPGQRDYEQYF.

The V and J genes are TRBV7-6 and TRBJ2-3, with 7 bases lining up with TRBD1. V was clipped by 1 base and J by 2 bases; unmatched bases: 12. The germline gives CDR1 SGHVS, CDR2 FNYEAQ. The CDR3 is made up of 18 amino acids. The CDR3 protein is CASSLVGQGVPPTDTQYF. CDR3 DNA sequence: TGTGCCAGCAGCTTAGTTGGCCAGGGGGTACCCCCCACAGATACGCAGTATTTT. Filled out from reference TRBV7-6 and TRBJ2-3, the complete variable domain reads GAGVSQSPRYKVTKRGQDVALRCDPISGHVSLYWYRQALGQGPEFLTYFNYEAQQDKSGLPNDRFSAERPEGSISTLTIQRTEQRDSAMYRCASSLVGQGVPPTDTQYFGPGTRLTVL.

At least ten counts were recorded for this clone. This chain joins TRBV24-1 and TRBJ2-1; 9 nucleotides align to TRBD2. This CDR3 is built from 15 residues. Looked up from germline, CDR1 is KGHDR and CDR2 is SFDVKD. V lost 6 bases, J lost 0 bases, and 2 bases stayed unmatched. The CDR3 DNA is TGTGCCACCAGTATAGCGGGAGACTCCTACAATGAGCAGTTCTTC. Translated: CATSIAGDSYNEQFF.

A single count supports this clone. The chain couples TRBV29-1 to TRBJ1-2, with TRBD1 matching over 7 bases. The CDR3 is 14 residues long. J lost 3 bases, V lost 6 bases, and 10 bases had no gene match. Per the germline V gene, CDR1 is SQVTM and CDR2 is ANQGSEA. The CDR3 nucleotides read TGCAGCGTCACCTCTGGGACAGAACACTATGGCTACACCTTC. Residues: CSVTSGTEHYGYTF.

This clone has a count of ten or more. The rearrangement links TRBV30 to TRBJ1-5, with 9 positions matching TRBD1. CDR1 GTSNPN and CDR2 SVGIG come from the germline V gene (reference sequence). CDR3 size: 13 residues. The V and J ends lost 0 bases and 9 bases, in that order; junction bases with no gene match: 3. The CDR3 DNA is TGTGCCTGGAGTGTAGGGACAGGGAGGCCCCAGCATTTT. It encodes CAWSVGTGRPQHF.

The chain uses TRBV28 and TRBJ2-4; 7 nucleotides align to TRBD2. This CDR3 has 15 residues. V trimming: 3 bases; J trimming: 5 bases; junction bases outside the gene matches: 7. Per the germline V gene, CDR1 is MDHEN and CDR2 is SYDVKM. CDR3 coding DNA: TGTGCCAGCAGTTTCTCTAGCGGAACGCAAAACATTCAGTACTTC. It is translated as CASSFSSGTQNIQYF.

This chain connects TRBV30 to TRBJ2-7, with D possibly matching TRBD1 (5 bases). Trimming pared 0 bases from V and 3 bases from J, leaving 12 bases between. CDR1 is GTSNPN, CDR2 SVGIG, per germline (reference sequence). The CDR3 is 14 residues long. This CDR3 reads CAWSVMQGVYEQYF. The CDR3 DNA sequence: TGTGCCTGGAGTGTTATGCAGGGTGTCTACGAGCAGTACTTC.

This clone has only one observation. V and J are TRBV7-2 and TRBJ2-7, with 11 bases fitting TRBD1. V shed 3 bases and J 4 bases; nucleotides not matched to a gene: 8. Looked up from germline, CDR1 is SGHTA and CDR2 is FQGNSA. The CDR3 is 16 amino acids. CDR3 sequence reads: CASSFRAGTGGYEQYF. Here the CDR3 DNA reads TGTGCCAGCAGCTTTAGGGCCGGGACAGGGGGATACGAGCAGTACTTC.

This chain joins TRBV7-8 and TRBJ2-7; the D gene is possibly TRBD2 (5 bases). This CDR3 has 14 residues. The V end lost 3 bases, the J end lost 2 bases, and 11 bases lay between the germline ends. The V gene's germline CDR1 is SGHVS and CDR2 FQNEAQ. The CDR3 sequence: CASSFGGSAYEQYF. DNA for the CDR3: TGTGCCAGCAGCTTTGGCGGGTCAGCCTACGAGCAGTACTTC.

This clone has just a few counts. V is TRBV7-8 and J is TRBJ1-3; D remains unclear. CDR3 length: 16 amino acids. CDR1 and CDR2 from the germline V gene are SGHVS and FQNEAQ. V lost 0 bases, J lost 0 bases, and 9 bases lay in between. The CDR3 sequence: CASSLAEAGSGNTIYF. In DNA, the CDR3 is TGTGCCAGCAGCTTAGCAGAAGCTGGCTCTGGAAACACCATATATTTT.

The chain is built from TRBV19 and TRBJ2-3; D possibly corresponds to TRBD2 (6 bases). Germline assignment: CDR1 LNHDA and CDR2 SQIVND (reference sequence). Deletions cut 3 bases from V and 1 base from J, with 11 bases between. The CDR3 spans 15 residues. The CDR3: CASSMIGGGTDTQYF. The CDR3 coding sequence is TGTGCCAGTAGTATGATCGGCGGGGGCACAGATACGCAGTATTTT.